This T cell receptor beta chain was obtained from a study of T cell responses to AZD1222 COVID-19 vaccine. General study results and limits: In a largely white British group with more females than males, clonal diversity was possibly underestimated. Only a handful of AZD1222 recipients, roughly 6 in all, had baseline seropositivity. Rises in breadth and depth of Spike-specific TCRs came after two AZD1222 doses.

With regard to this clone: Antigen specificity is unknown.

Germline CDR1 is SGDLS and CDR2 is YYNGEE. The V segment lost 3 bases and the J segment 9 bases; nucleotides outside the gene matches: 13. CDR3 length: 15 amino acids. Here immunoSEQ multiplex PCR was the method, and the copy in TCRdb shows in-frame clones only, minus some. The sample has some 66,000 clones; roughly 87% are singletons. The sequence derives from an adult in good health. The V gene is TRBV9, the J gene TRBJ2-7; 9 bases agree with TRBD1. Source: peripheral blood, taken on day 0 of AZD1222 vaccination. CDR3 protein: CASSAQPGQGFGQYF. In DNA form, the CDR3 reads TGTGCCAGCAGCGCCCAACCGGGACAGGGTTTCGGGCAGTACTTC.